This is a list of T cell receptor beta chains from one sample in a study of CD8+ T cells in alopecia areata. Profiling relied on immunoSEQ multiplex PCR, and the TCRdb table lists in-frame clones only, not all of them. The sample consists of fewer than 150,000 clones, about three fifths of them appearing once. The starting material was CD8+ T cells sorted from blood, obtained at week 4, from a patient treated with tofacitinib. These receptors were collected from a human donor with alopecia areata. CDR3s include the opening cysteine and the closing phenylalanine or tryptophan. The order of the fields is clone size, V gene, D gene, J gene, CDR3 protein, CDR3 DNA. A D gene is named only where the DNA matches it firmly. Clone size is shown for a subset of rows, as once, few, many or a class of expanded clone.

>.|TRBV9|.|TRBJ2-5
CASSVEGVVETQYF
TGTGCCAGCAGCGTAGAGGGTGTGGTGGAGACCCAGTACTTC
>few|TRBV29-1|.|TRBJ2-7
CSVVRSSAQTPYEQYF
TGCAGCGTTGTTCGTTCTTCGGCACAAACTCCTTACGAGCAGTACTTC
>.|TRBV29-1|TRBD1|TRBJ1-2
CSVEGWGQGNYGYTF
TGCAGCGTTGAAGGCTGGGGACAGGGAAACTATGGCTACACCTTC
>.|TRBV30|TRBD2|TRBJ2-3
CAWSGGSGTDTQYF
TGTGCCTGGAGCGGGGGGAGCGGCACAGATACGCAGTATTTT
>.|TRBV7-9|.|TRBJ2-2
CASSLAVGTGELFF
TGTGCCAGCAGCTTAGCGGTGGGCACCGGGGAGCTGTTTTTT
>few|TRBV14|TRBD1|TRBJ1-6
CASSLTGGGTPLHF
TGTGCCAGCAGCTTGACAGGGGGCGGAACACCCCTCCACTTT
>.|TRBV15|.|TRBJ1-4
CATSRDTATNEKLFF
TGTGCCACCAGCAGAGACACAGCAACTAATGAAAAACTGTTTTTT
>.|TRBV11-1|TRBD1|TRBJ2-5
CASSSGQGAKGEETQYF
TGTGCCAGCAGCTCTGGACAGGGGGCGAAGGGGGAAGAGACCCAGTACTTC
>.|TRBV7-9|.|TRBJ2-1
CASSLAWGDSNEQFF
TGTGCCAGCAGCTTAGCGTGGGGAGATTCCAATGAGCAGTTCTTC
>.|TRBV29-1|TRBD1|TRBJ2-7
CSVEGRTGYEQYF
TGCAGCGTTGAGGGCAGGACAGGGTACGAGCAGTACTTC
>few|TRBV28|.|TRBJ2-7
CASSQGYSYEQYF
TGTGCCAGCAGCCAAGGGTATTCCTACGAGCAGTACTTC
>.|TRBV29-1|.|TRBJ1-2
CSVEPLNWGYTF
TGCAGCGTTGAACCCCTGAATTGGGGCTACACCTTC
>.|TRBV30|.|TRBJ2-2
CAHSGEVPSGELFF
TGTGCCCACTCCGGGGAAGTCCCTTCCGGGGAGCTGTTTTTT
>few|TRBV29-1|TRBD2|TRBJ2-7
CSVDPGLAGEEQYF
TGCAGCGTTGACCCGGGACTAGCGGGGGAAGAGCAGTACTTC
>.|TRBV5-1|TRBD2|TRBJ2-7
CASSRIGGIAYEQYF
TGCGCCAGCAGCCGGATCGGGGGGATAGCCTACGAGCAGTACTTC
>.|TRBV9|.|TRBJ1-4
CASSVGGEGEKLFF
TGTGCCAGCAGCGTAGGGGGTGAGGGAGAAAAACTGTTTTTT
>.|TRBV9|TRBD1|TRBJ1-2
CASSGGQGAFYGYTF
TGTGCCAGCAGCGGCGGACAGGGGGCCTTCTATGGCTACACCTTC
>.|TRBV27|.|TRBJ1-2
CASSGGSYGYTF
TGTGCCAGCAGCGGGGGTAGCTATGGCTACACCTTC
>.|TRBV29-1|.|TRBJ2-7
CSVQGTIYEQYF
TGCAGCGTCCAGGGAACGATCTACGAGCAGTACTTC
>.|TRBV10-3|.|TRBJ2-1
CAITEGGGEQFF
TGTGCCATCACCGAGGGGGGCGGTGAGCAGTTCTTC
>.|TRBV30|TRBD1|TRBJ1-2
CASQGKTYGYTF
TGTGCCTCACAGGGGAAAACCTATGGCTACACCTTC
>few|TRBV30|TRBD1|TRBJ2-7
CAWSSGDRASYEQYF
TGTGCCTGGAGTTCCGGAGACAGGGCCTCCTACGAGCAGTACTTC
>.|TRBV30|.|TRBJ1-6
CAWSGDGNSPLHF
TGTGCCTGGAGTGGGGACGGAAATTCACCCCTCCACTTT
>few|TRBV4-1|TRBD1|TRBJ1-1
CASSHQKGADTEAFF
TGCGCCAGCAGCCACCAAAAGGGGGCCGACACTGAAGCTTTCTTT
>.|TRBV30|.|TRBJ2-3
CAWSLTDTQYF
TGTGCCTGGAGCCTCACAGATACGCAGTATTTT
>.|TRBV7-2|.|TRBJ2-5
CASSPWPGQETQYF
TGTGCCAGCAGCCCGTGGCCGGGGCAAGAGACCCAGTACTTC
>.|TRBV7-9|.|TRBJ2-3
CASSWDAPTQYF
TGTGCCAGCAGCTGGGACGCGCCGACGCAGTATTTT
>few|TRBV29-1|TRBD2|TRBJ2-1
CSVPGLASYNEQFF
TGCAGCGTTCCCGGACTAGCCTCCTACAATGAGCAGTTCTTC
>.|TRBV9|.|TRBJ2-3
CASSVEVGTADTQYF
TGTGCCAGCAGCGTAGAGGTTGGTACTGCGGATACGCAGTATTTT
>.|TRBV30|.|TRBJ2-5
CAWSVYKLEDEETQYF
TGTGCCTGGAGTGTATACAAATTGGAAGATGAAGAGACCCAGTACTTC
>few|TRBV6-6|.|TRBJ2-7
CASSYSQGMGEQYF
TGTGCCAGCAGTTACTCGCAGGGTATGGGTGAGCAGTACTTC
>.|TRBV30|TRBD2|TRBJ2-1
CAWSTPGTSGDNEQFF
TGTGCCTGGAGTACTCCCGGGACTAGCGGGGACAATGAGCAGTTCTTC
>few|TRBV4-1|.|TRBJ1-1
CASRARGGRDTEAFF
TGCGCCAGCAGGGCTAGGGGGGGTAGGGACACTGAAGCTTTCTTT
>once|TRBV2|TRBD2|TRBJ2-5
CASSTRLAGTQETQYF
TGTGCCAGCAGTACCCGACTAGCGGGGACCCAAGAGACCCAGTACTTC
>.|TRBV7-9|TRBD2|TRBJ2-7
CASSTGTSSYEQYF
TGTGCCAGCAGCACCGGGACTAGTAGCTACGAGCAGTACTTC
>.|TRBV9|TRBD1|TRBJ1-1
CASSGHRGEYTEAFF
TGTGCCAGCAGCGGACACAGGGGCGAGTACACTGAAGCTTTCTTT
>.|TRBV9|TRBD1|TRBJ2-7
CASSPGTDYYEQYF
TGTGCCAGCAGCCCCGGGACAGATTACTACGAGCAGTACTTC
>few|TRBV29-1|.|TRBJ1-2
CSVETFYGYTF
TGCAGCGTTGAAACCTTCTATGGCTACACCTTC